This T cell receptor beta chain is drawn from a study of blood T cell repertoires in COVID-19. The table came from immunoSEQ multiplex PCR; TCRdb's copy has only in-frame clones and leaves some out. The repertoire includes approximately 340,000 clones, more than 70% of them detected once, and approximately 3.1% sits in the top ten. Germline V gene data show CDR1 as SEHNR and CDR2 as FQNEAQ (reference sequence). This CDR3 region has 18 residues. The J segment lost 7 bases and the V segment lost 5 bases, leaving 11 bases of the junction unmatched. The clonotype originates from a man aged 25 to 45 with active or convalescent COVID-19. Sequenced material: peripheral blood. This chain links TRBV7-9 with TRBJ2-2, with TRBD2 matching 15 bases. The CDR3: CASSNQRGLAGGDGELFF. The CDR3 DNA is TGTGCCAGCAGCAACCAACGCGGACTAGCGGGAGGGGACGGGGAGCTGTTTTTT.